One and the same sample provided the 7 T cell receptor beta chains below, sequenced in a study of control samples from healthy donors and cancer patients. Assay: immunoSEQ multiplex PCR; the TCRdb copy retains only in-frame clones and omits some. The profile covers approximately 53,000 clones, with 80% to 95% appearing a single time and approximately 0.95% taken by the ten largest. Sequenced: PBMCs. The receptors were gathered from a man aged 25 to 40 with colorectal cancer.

The CDR3 region is CASSSLDRGSNQPQHF. DNA for the CDR3: TGTGCCAGTAGTTCTTTGGACAGGGGAAGCAATCAGCCCCAGCATTTT. This sequence joins TRBV19 and TRBJ1-5, with TRBD1 matching 9 bases. V lost 5 bases and J lost 1; bases outside the gene matches: 6. The CDR3 covers 16 residues. CDR1 LNHDA and CDR2 SQIVND come from the germline V gene (reference sequence).

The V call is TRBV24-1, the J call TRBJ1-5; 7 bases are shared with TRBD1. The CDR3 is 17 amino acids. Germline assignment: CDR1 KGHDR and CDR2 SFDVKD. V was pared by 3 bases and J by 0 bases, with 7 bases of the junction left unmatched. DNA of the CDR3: TGTGCCACCAGTGATCCCAGGGGGGGAATTAGCAATCAGCCCCAGCATTTT. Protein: CATSDPRGGISNQPQHF.

CDR3: CASRPPSGGAGEQYF. Written as DNA, the CDR3 is TGTGCCAGCAGACCTCCTAGCGGGGGGGCAGGGGAGCAGTACTTC. This chain joins TRBV13 and TRBJ2-7; 12 bases align to TRBD2. This CDR3 has 15 amino acids. Germline CDR1 and CDR2: PRHDT and FYEKMQ (reference sequence). Trimming removed 6 bases from V and 7 bases from J; junction bases left unmatched: 10.

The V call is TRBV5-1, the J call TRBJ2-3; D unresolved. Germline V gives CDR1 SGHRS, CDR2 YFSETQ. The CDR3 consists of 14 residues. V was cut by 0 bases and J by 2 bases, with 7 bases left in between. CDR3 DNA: TGCGCCAGCAGCTTGGGCAGATTCACAGATACGCAGTATTTT. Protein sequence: CASSLGRFTDTQYF.

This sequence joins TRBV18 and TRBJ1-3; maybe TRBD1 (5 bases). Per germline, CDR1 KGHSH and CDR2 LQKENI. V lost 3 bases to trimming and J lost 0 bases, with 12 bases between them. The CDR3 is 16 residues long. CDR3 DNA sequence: TGTGCCAGCTCACCGGGGACGACTCTCTCTGGAAACACCATATATTTT. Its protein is CASSPGTTLSGNTIYF.

CDR3 sequence (DNA): TGTGCCATCAGTAGGGAGGGGGAACTGTTTTTT. Its translation: CAISREGELFF. This chain joins TRBV10-3 and TRBJ1-4; the D gene is possibly TRBD1 (6 bases). This CDR3 spans 11 amino acids. The germline gives CDR1 ENHRY, CDR2 SYGVKD. The germline V and J ends were trimmed by 5 bases and 12 bases, with 10 bases remaining between them.

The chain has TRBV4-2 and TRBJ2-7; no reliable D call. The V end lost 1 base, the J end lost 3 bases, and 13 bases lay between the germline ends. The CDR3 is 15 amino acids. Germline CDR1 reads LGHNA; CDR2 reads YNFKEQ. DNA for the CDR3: TGTGCCAGCAGCCAAGGTGTCGATTCCTACTACGAGCAGTACTTC. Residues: CASSQGVDSYYEQYF.